This TCR beta chain was recovered during a study of vaccination and CD4 T cells after COVID-19. Indicated treatment: 10-day PBMC culture with coronavirus spike peptide pools or control peptides (ViraFEST assay). This clonotype was seen a handful of times. Its antigen is not identified. The Oncomine TCR Beta short-read assay was applied to DNA of cultured CD4+ T cells. One entry per CDR3 protein, called by TCRdb with MiXCR from the PCR reads. The repertoire includes fewer than 9,000 distinct CDR3 sequences, about 74% of them detected once, and roughly 15% sits in the top ten. The germline V gene encodes CDR1 SGHTA and CDR2 FQGNSA. V dropped 5 bases and J dropped 6 bases, with 14 bases sitting between them. The CDR3 consists of 14 residues.

V usage is TRBV7-2 and J usage is TRBJ1-3, with D perhaps matching TRBD1 (6 bases). Sequenced: CD4+ T cells from blood, cultured in vitro. The clonotype comes from a human donor who had recovered from COVID-19. As DNA, the CDR3 is TGTGCCAGCAGCCGGACAGAGCTCGAAAACACCATATATTTT. This encodes CASSRTELENTIYF. Supplemented by reference TRBV7-2 and TRBJ1-3, the full variable domain reads GAGVSQSPSNKVTEKGKDVELRCDPISGHTALYWYRQSLGQGLEFLIYFQGNSAPDKSGLPSDRFSAERTGGSVSTLTIQRTQQEDSAVYLCASSRTELENTIYFGEGSWLTVV.